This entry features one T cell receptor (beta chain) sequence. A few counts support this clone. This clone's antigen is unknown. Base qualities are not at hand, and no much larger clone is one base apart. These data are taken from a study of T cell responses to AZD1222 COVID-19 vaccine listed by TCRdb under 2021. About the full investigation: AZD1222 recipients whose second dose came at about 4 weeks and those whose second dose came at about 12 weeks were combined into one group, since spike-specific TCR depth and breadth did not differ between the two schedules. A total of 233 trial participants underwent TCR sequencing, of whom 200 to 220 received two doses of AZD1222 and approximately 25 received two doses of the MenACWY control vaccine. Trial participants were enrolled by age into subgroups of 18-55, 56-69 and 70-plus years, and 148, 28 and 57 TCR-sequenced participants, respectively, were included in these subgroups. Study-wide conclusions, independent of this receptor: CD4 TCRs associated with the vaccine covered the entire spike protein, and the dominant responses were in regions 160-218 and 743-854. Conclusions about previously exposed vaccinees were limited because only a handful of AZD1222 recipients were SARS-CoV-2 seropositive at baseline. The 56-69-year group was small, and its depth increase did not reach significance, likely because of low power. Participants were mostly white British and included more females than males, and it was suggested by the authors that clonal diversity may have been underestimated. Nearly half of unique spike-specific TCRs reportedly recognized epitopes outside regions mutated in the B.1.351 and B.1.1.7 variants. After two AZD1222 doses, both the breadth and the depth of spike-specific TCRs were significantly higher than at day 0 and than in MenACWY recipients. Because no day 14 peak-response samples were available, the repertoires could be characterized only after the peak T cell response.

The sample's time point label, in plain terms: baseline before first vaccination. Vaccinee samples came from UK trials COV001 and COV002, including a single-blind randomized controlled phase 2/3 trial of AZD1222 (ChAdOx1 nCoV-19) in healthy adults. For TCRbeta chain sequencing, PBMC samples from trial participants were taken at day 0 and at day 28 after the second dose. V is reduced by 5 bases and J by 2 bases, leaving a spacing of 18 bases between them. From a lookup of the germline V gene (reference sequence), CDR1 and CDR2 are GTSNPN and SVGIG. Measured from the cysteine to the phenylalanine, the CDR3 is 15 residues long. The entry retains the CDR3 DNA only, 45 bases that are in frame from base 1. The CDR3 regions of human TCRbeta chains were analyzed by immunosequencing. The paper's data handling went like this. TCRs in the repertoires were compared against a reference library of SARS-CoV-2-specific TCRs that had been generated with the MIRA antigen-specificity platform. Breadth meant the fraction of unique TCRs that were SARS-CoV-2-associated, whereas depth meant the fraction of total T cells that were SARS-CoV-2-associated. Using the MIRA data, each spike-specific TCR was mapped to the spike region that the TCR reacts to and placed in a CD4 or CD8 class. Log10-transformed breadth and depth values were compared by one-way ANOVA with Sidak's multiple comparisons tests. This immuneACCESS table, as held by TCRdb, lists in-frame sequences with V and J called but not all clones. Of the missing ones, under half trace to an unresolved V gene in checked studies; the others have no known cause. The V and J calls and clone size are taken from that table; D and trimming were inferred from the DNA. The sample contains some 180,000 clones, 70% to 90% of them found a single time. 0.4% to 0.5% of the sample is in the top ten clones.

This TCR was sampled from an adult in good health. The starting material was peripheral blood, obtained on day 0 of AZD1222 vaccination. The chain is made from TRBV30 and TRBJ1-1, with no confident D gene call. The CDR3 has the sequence CAWGEKGRSNTEAFF. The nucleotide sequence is TGTGCCTGGGGAGAAAAAGGACGGTCTAACACTGAAGCTTTCTTT.